A single sample gave rise to the 2 T cell receptor beta chains below, sequenced in a study of siplizumab effects on memory and regulatory T cells. The protocol was immunoSEQ multiplex PCR, while the TCRdb copy is restricted to in-frame clones and leaves out a portion. This table has 85,000 to 130,000 clones, 85% to 95% appearing once. Sequenced material: Tregs sorted from blood. Every receptor here comes from a human donor in good health.

This chain links TRBV29-1 with TRBJ2-3; the D gene is possibly TRBD2 (5 bases). V lost 6 bases to trimming and J lost 6 bases, with 10 bases between them. CDR3 length: 11 residues. Germline lookup yields CDR1 SQVTM and CDR2 ANQGSEA. Here the CDR3 reads CSVGIADTQYF. The DNA for the CDR3 is TGCAGCGTCGGGATAGCGGATACGCAGTATTTT.

J is TRBJ2-7 and V is TRBV4-1, with 8 bases lining up with TRBD1. Germline loops: CDR1 MGHRA, CDR2 YSYEKL. The CDR3 loop spans 13 amino acids. Trimming took 4 bases from V and 6 from J; bases not matched to a gene: 5. The CDR3, as DNA: TGCGCCAGCAGCCGAGCACAGGGGGTCGAGCAGTACTTC. It specifies CASSRAQGVEQYF.